These 27 T cell receptor beta chains were all obtained from the same sample, sequenced in a study of T cell responses to AZD1222 COVID-19 vaccine. The data were produced by immunoSEQ multiplex PCR, yet TCRdb's version contains in-frame clones alone and is incomplete. The sample records tens of thousands of clones, roughly 84% being singletons. Material: peripheral blood, obtained on day 0 of AZD1222 vaccination. Receptors were obtained from an adult in good health.

This chain uses TRBV2 with TRBJ1-3; 9 nucleotides match TRBD1. The CDR3 extends over 19 amino acids. V was pared by 6 bases and J by 8 bases, with 23 bases of the junction left unmatched. Germline V gene data show CDR1 as SNHLY and CDR2 as FYNNEI. Here the CDR3 reads CASRGPGQGPITVPYTIYF. The CDR3 DNA reads TGTGCCAGCAGGGGACCGGGACAGGGCCCTATAACGGTCCCTTACACCATATATTTT.

The J gene is TRBJ2-7, the V gene TRBV28, with D hard to call. With 8 bases removed from V and 0 bases from J, the gap between germline ends came to 5 bases. Per germline, CDR1 MDHEN and CDR2 SYDVKM. This CDR3 is built from 11 residues. For the CDR3, the DNA is TGTGCCAGCCGAAGCTCCTACGAGCAGTACTTC. As protein: CASRSSYEQYF. Looking up the rest from reference TRBV28 and TRBJ2-7 gives the full variable domain: DVKVTQSSRYLVKRTGEKVFLECVQDMDHENMFWYRQDPGLGLRLIYFSYDVKMKEKGDIPEGYSVSREKKERFSLILESASTNQTSMYLCASRSSYEQYFGPGTRLTVT.

The J gene is TRBJ2-7, the V gene TRBV28; 7 bases line up with TRBD2. Germline trimming cut 8 bases from V and 3 bases from J; bases unmatched to any gene: 10. CDR1 and CDR2 (germline): MDHEN, SYDVKM. The CDR3 runs to 14 residues. CDR3 sequence reads: CASGWEGRGYEQYF. CDR3 nucleotides: TGTGCCAGCGGTTGGGAGGGGAGAGGCTACGAGCAGTACTTC.

About this clone: The germline gene is not matched at one end of the junction; a read error may be the cause. The CDR3 DNA reads TGTGCTAGCAGTCGTACTAGCGGGGGGGCAAGTGAGCAGTTCTTC. Its protein product is CASSRTSGGASEQFF. The chain combines TRBV7-7 with TRBJ2-1; 13 nucleotides line up with TRBD2. The CDR3 totals 15 residues. Per the germline V gene, CDR1 is SSHAT and CDR2 is FNYEAQ (reference sequence).

This rearrangement joins TRBV30 to TRBJ1-2, with a possible D match to TRBD1 (5 bases). This CDR3 has 12 amino acids. V shed 2 bases and J shed 4 bases, with 8 bases lying between them. Germline CDR1 GTSNPN, CDR2 SVGIG (reference sequence). The CDR3 protein is CAWSQGTYGYTF. CDR3 coding DNA: TGTGCCTGGAGTCAGGGTACCTATGGCTACACCTTC.

This chain uses TRBV29-1 with TRBJ2-1, with 7 bases identical to TRBD1. The V gene's germline CDR1 is SQVTM and CDR2 ANQGSEA. J was trimmed by 4 bases and V by 3 bases; bases with no gene match: 3. This CDR3 region has 13 residues. The CDR3 sequence: CSVEAGGYNEQFF. CDR3 in DNA: TGCAGCGTTGAGGCAGGGGGATACAATGAGCAGTTCTTC.

The genes are TRBV11-2 and TRBJ1-1; D unclear. Trimming took 5 bases from V and 4 from J, leaving 8 bases between them. The CDR3 contains 12 residues. Germline-derived CDR1 and CDR2 are SGHAT and FQNNGV. The CDR3 here is CASSRVVTEAFF. CDR3 coding DNA: TGTGCCAGCAGCCGGGTTGTCACTGAAGCTTTCTTT. Complete variable domain (other parts from reference TRBV11-2 and TRBJ1-1): EAGVAQSPRYKIIEKRQSVAFWCNPISGHATLYWYQQILGQGPKLLIQFQNNGVVDDSQLPKDRFSAERLKGVDSTLKIQPAKLEDSAVYLCASSRVVTEAFFGQGTRLTVV.

The rearrangement joins TRBV7-9 to TRBJ2-5; 8 nucleotides align to TRBD1. J was trimmed by 2 bases and V by 4 bases; bases with no gene match: 9. The CDR3 is 16 residues long. The germline gives CDR1 SEHNR, CDR2 FQNEAQ (reference sequence). The CDR3 nucleotides read TGTGCCAGCAGCTCCGGTCGGACAGGGACTCAAGAGACCCAGTACTTC. Translated, it gives CASSSGRTGTQETQYF.

CDR3 coding DNA: TGCACCAGCAGCCAGGGTATCCGGGACAAGGGGGTTAATGAAAAACTGTTTTTT. Translation: CTSSQGIRDKGVNEKLFF. This chain links TRBV1 with TRBJ1-4; TRBD1, as called in the table, went unchecked against the DNA. TRBV1 is marked as a pseudogene. CDR3 length: 18 amino acids.

This clone has a single count. This specimen includes other DNA sequences encoding the same CDR3. The gene calls are TRBV20-1 and TRBJ2-7; D not resolved. The CDR3 extends over 11 amino acids. V was clipped by 6 bases and J by 0 bases, with 6 bases between them. Germline V gives CDR1 DFQATT, CDR2 SNEGSKA (reference sequence). In DNA, the CDR3 is TGCAGTGCAACGAGCTCCTACGAGCAGTACTTC. It codes for CSATSSYEQYF.

This chain connects TRBV4-2 to TRBJ1-6, with D maybe TRBD1 (6 bases). The germline V gene has CDR1 LGHNA and CDR2 YNFKEQ. V was pared by 3 bases and J by 9 bases, with 15 bases between. The CDR3 spans 15 residues. CDR3 amino acids: CASSQEQGESSPLHF. The DNA of the CDR3 is TGTGCCAGCAGCCAGGAACAGGGCGAGAGTTCACCCCTCCACTTT.

This clone was recorded a few times. The gene calls are TRBV15 and TRBJ2-7; TRBD2 might be the D (5 bases). CDR1 is LNHNV, CDR2 YYDKDF, per germline (reference sequence). This CDR3 has 14 residues. Between the trimmed V and J ends, which lost 4 bases and 0 bases, there was a span of 10 bases. Written as DNA, the CDR3 is TGTGCCACCAGCACCGGGGTTCTCTCCTACGAGCAGTACTTC. Translation gives CATSTGVLSYEQYF.

V is TRBV25-1 and J is TRBJ2-7; D is possibly TRBD1 or TRBD2 (5 bases each). CDR1 MGHDK and CDR2 SYGVNS come from the germline V gene. V dropped 5 bases and J dropped 2 bases, with 13 bases sitting between them. The CDR3 has 14 residues. CDR3 residues: CASSPGTSAYEQYF. The CDR3 DNA follows: TGTGCCAGCAGTCCCGGGACCTCGGCCTACGAGCAGTACTTC.

This chain connects TRBV6-5 to TRBJ1-6; no clear D gene. The CDR3 sequence is 14 residues long. Germline loops: CDR1 MNHEY, CDR2 SVGAGI. CDR3 nucleotide sequence: TGTGCGGTAGGCACGAGCTCCTATAATTCACCCCTCCACTTT. Translation: CAVGTSSYNSPLHF.

The J gene is TRBJ2-1, the V gene TRBV12-3 or TRBV12-4, with TRBD2 identical over 7 bases. This CDR3 is 12 amino acids long. The trim removed 5 bases at V and 5 bases at J, leaving 0 bases unmatched. CDR3 sequence (DNA): TGTGCCAGCAGTGGACTAGACAATGAGCAGTTCTTC. Amino acids: CASSGLDNEQFF.

The chain employs TRBV5-8 and TRBJ2-3, with D possibly being TRBD1 or TRBD2 (5 bases each). There are 13 residues in the CDR3. Germline V gene lookup returns CDR1 SGHTS and CDR2 YDEGEE. V shed 2 bases and J shed 6 bases, with 10 bases lying between them. For the CDR3, the DNA is TGTGCCAGCAGCTTTTATGGGGACGATACGCAGTATTTT. Translated: CASSFYGDDTQYF.

The CDR3 coding sequence is TGTGCCAGCAGCGCAGGTCGGGAGAAACTGTTTTTT. Encoded protein: CASSAGREKLFF. V gene TRBV5-8 combines with J gene TRBJ1-4; D gene uncertain. This CDR3 region has 12 residues. Germline V gene data show CDR1 as SGHTS and CDR2 as YDEGEE. The germline V and J ends were trimmed by 4 bases and 11 bases, with 12 bases remaining between them.

The chain couples TRBV5-1 to TRBJ1-3; tentative D call: TRBD1 (5 bases). Trimming took off 4 bases at V and 0 bases at J, with 14 bases between the two ends. Per the germline V gene, CDR1 is SGHRS and CDR2 is YFSETQ. The CDR3 is 16 amino acids. CDR3: CASSPGDGFSGNTIYF. The CDR3 bases are TGCGCCAGCAGCCCGGGGGACGGATTCTCTGGAAACACCATATATTTT.

The chain joins TRBV9 to TRBJ1-4, with 8 positions matching TRBD1. This CDR3 has 15 residues. V lost 4 bases to trimming and J lost 4 bases; unmatched junction nucleotides: 6. CDR1 and CDR2 from the germline V gene are SGDLS and YYNGEE. CDR3 amino acids: CASSFGQGNNEKLFF. Here the CDR3 DNA reads TGTGCCAGCAGCTTCGGACAGGGTAATAATGAAAAACTGTTTTTT. The full variable domain, in which reference TRBV9 and TRBJ1-4 provide the parts outside the CDR3, is DSGVTQTPKHLITATGQRVTLRCSPRSGDLSVYWYQQSLDQGLQFLIQYYNGEERAKGNILERFSAQQFPDLHSELNLSSLELGDSALYFCASSFGQGNNEKLFFGSGTQLSVL.

V usage is TRBV2 and J usage is TRBJ1-2; D unresolved. The CDR3 extends over 13 amino acids. CDR1 is SNHLY and CDR2 is FYNNEI in the germline V gene. The V end was cut by 4 bases, the J end by 4 bases, with 10 bases between. The CDR3 loop is CASSVKSPYGYTF. CDR3 DNA sequence: TGTGCCAGCAGTGTCAAGTCTCCCTATGGCTACACCTTC.

This clone was seen a single time. The rearrangement links TRBV6-2 or TRBV6-3 to TRBJ2-7, with a tentative D call TRBD1 (5 bases). The CDR3 is 12 amino acids. V lost 6 bases and J lost 4, with 10 bases in between. Germline V gene sequence: CDR1 MNHEY, CDR2 SVGEGT. As DNA, the CDR3 is TGTGCCAGCAGCGACAGTTTTTACGAGCAGTACTTC. Translated: CASSDSFYEQYF.

V usage is TRBV7-3 and J usage is TRBJ2-3; 8 bases align to TRBD2. There are 20 residues in the CDR3. Germline V lookup: CDR1 SGHTA, CDR2 FQGTGA. V was pared by 5 bases and J by 2 bases, with 21 bases of the junction left unmatched. The CDR3 is CASSLKPAGTRSSPTDTQYF. For the CDR3, the DNA is TGTGCCAGCAGCCTAAAACCAGCCGGGACTAGGAGCTCTCCCACAGATACGCAGTATTTT.

This sequence joins TRBV3-1 (or the pseudogene TRBV3-2) and TRBJ1-3, with D hard to call. The CDR3 contains 16 residues. Germline-derived CDR1 and CDR2 are LGHDT and YNNKEL (reference sequence). The germline V and J ends were trimmed by 3 bases and 0 bases, with 12 bases remaining between them. Here the CDR3 reads CASSHSRSISGNTIYF. For the CDR3, the DNA is TGTGCCAGCAGCCACTCCAGGTCCATCTCTGGAAACACCATATATTTT.

The chain recombines TRBV3-1 (or the pseudogene TRBV3-2) with TRBJ1-1, with a tentative D call TRBD1 (5 bases). Trimming shortened V by 11 bases and J by 0 bases, and 10 bases separated the two germline ends. The CDR3 consists of 12 residues. Germline lookup yields CDR1 LGHDT and CDR2 YNNKEL (reference sequence). The CDR3 bases are TGTGCCTCCAGGGCCGTGAACACTGAAGCTTTCTTT. Its translation is CASRAVNTEAFF.

The chain is built from TRBV27 and TRBJ1-2; 7 nucleotides match TRBD1. The V and J ends lost 5 bases and 6 bases, in that order; junction bases with no gene match: 3. The CDR3 runs to 12 residues. Germline loops: CDR1 MNHEY, CDR2 SMNVEV (reference sequence). CDR3 residues: CASSKGGNGYTF. DNA for the CDR3: TGTGCCAGCAGTAAAGGGGGCAATGGCTACACCTTC.

The chain is built from TRBV13 and TRBJ2-1; D possibly uses TRBD1 or TRBD2 (5 bases each). Germline CDR1 and CDR2: PRHDT and FYEKMQ (reference sequence). V was shortened by 5 bases and J by 2 bases, with 13 bases between the two germline ends. The CDR3 is 15 amino acids. CDR3 in amino acids: CASSQARGAYNEQFF. DNA for the CDR3: TGTGCCAGCAGCCAAGCACGAGGGGCCTACAATGAGCAGTTCTTC.

Here the CDR3 reads CASRGGAGETDTQYF. For the CDR3, the DNA is TGCGCCAGCAGGGGGGGGGCCGGGGAGACAGATACGCAGTATTTT. V and J are TRBV5-1 and TRBJ2-3; D perhaps matches TRBD2 (7 bases). Germline V CDR1 and CDR2: SGHRS, YFSETQ. Trimming stripped 5 bases from V and 3 bases from J, with 16 bases between. The CDR3 is 15 amino acids.